Listed below are T cell receptor beta chains from one sample, sequenced in a study of T cell responses to AZD1222 COVID-19 vaccine. Method: immunoSEQ multiplex PCR; TCRdb's copy keeps in-frame clones and lacks some. The sample includes about 66,000 clones, 60% to 85% of them seen just once. The input for sequencing was peripheral blood, taken on day 0 of MenACWY control vaccination. The origin of the receptors is an adult in good health. Both conserved end residues are part of each CDR3. A D gene is named only where the DNA matches it firmly. Size is stated for part of the rows, as once, few or many counts, or as a class when the clone is expanded.

clone size	V gene	J gene	D gene	CDR3 DNA	CDR3 protein
.	TRBV4-3	TRBJ1-1	.	TGCGCCAGCAGCTACGTTCCGGACACTGAAGCTTTCTTT	CASSYVPDTEAFF
.	TRBV9	TRBJ1-4	.	TGTGCCAGCAGCGCGACAGCCCCCGGTGAAAAACTGTTTTTT	CASSATAPGEKLFF
.	TRBV11-3	TRBJ2-5	.	TGTGCCAGCACCCAAACCGCGACAGGAGGTCGTGGAGCCCAGTACTTC	CASTQTATGGRGAQYF
.	TRBV4-1	TRBJ2-3	.	TGCGCCAGCAGCCAGGCGGACACAGATACGCAGTATTTT	CASSQADTDTQYF
once	TRBV7-9	TRBJ2-7	.	TGTGCCAGCAGCCTTGGGGAGAAACGAAGTGACGAGCAGTACTTC	CASSLGEKRSDEQYF
.	TRBV5-1	TRBJ1-1	.	TGCGCCAGCAGCTTGGGCCGCCTTTTAGATCTGAACACTGAAGCTTTCTTT	CASSLGRLLDLNTEAFF
.	TRBV15	TRBJ2-4	.	TGTGCCACCACCCCCGCAGGGCAACCCAAAAACATTCAGTACTTC	CATTPAGQPKNIQYF
.	TRBV19	TRBJ1-5	.	TGTGCCAGTAGGTCCGTGACCCTCAATCAGCCCCAGCATTTT	CASRSVTLNQPQHF
.	TRBV2	TRBJ1-2	.	TGTGCCAGCAGTGAAGCGAGTCGTCAGCTGGGCTATGGCTACACCTTC	CASSEASRQLGYGYTF
.	TRBV3-1/TRBV3-2	TRBJ1-2	.	TGTGCCAGCAGCCAAGAACTGCACTATGGCTACACCTTC	CASSQELHYGYTF
.	TRBV5-4	TRBJ2-1	.	TGTGCCAGCAGCTTGGAGGTTGGCAGGGTGGCTGAGCAGTTCTTC	CASSLEVGRVAEQFF
.	TRBV6-5	TRBJ1-6	.	TGTGCCAGCAGTTATTTTCTTCAGGATTCACCCCTCCACTTT	CASSYFLQDSPLHF
.	TRBV18	TRBJ2-2	TRBD1	TGTGCCAGCTCACCCACAGGGGCGCGGACCGGGGAGCTGTTTTTT	CASSPTGARTGELFF
.	TRBV14	TRBJ2-7	.	TGTGCCAGCAGCCAAGACCAGGTTGACGAGCAGTACTTC	CASSQDQVDEQYF
.	TRBV5-1	TRBJ1-3	.	TGCGCCAGCAGCTTGGAACCCTGGGGTAGCTCTGGAAACACCATATATTTT	CASSLEPWGSSGNTIYF
.	TRBV19	TRBJ2-1	.	TGTGCCAGTACCTCGGGGGTCGCGAGAAATGAGCAGTTCTTC	CASTSGVARNEQFF
.	TRBV7-2	TRBJ2-1	TRBD2	TGTGCCAGCAGCTCGGCTAGCGGGGGGAATGAGCAGTTCTTC	CASSSASGGNEQFF
few	TRBV27	TRBJ2-7	TRBD2	TGTGCCAGCAGTAGACTTACTAGCGGGGGCTCCTACGAGCAGTACTTC	CASSRLTSGGSYEQYF
.	TRBV20-1	TRBJ2-3	TRBD2	TGCAGTGTTCCTAGCGGTACGCAGTATTTT	CSVPSGTQYF
.	TRBV24-1	TRBJ2-2	.	TGTGCCACCAGTGATGCAGGACTGAACACCGGGGAGCTGTTTTTT	CATSDAGLNTGELFF
few	TRBV2	TRBJ1-2	TRBD1	TGTGCCAGCAATACGGGACAGGGGGCGGCTGGCTATGGCTACACCTTC	CASNTGQGAAGYGYTF
.	TRBV5-1	TRBJ2-2	.	TGCGCCAGCAGCCGACAGGAGGGGAACACCGGGGAGCTGTTTTTT	CASSRQEGNTGELFF
.	TRBV19	TRBJ1-4	.	TGTGCCAGTAGTGCCGGGGGGAATGAAAAACTGTTTTTT	CASSAGGNEKLFF
.	TRBV2	TRBJ1-1	TRBD1	TGTGCTGTATCAGGGGGTCAACGTGTGAACACTGAAGCTTTCTTT	CAVSGGQRVNTEAFF
few	TRBV5-5	TRBJ1-6	.	TGTGCCAGCAGCCGGGCGGGGGGATCACCCCTCCACTTT	CASSRAGGSPLHF
.	TRBV2	TRBJ1-1	TRBD1	TGTGCCAGCCGGGACAGGGAAGCCCAAGGCACTGAAGCTTTCTTT	CASRDREAQGTEAFF
.	TRBV5-1	TRBJ2-5	.	TGCGCCAGCAGCAGTGAGGGCGGGTACCAAGAGACCCAGTACTTC	CASSSEGGYQETQYF
few	TRBV20-1	TRBJ2-7	.	TGCAGTGCTAGTGTATTCGACTACGAGCAGTACTTC	CSASVFDYEQYF
.	TRBV19	TRBJ1-2	.	TGTGCCAGTCGTACAGGGTCGATGTATGGCTACACCTTC	CASRTGSMYGYTF
once	TRBV9	TRBJ2-5	.	TGTGCCAGCAGCGCCCAAACTAGCTCTGAGACCCAGTACTTC	CASSAQTSSETQYF
.	TRBV5-1	TRBJ2-3	.	TGCGCCAGCAGCTCTACCGGGGGGCGCGCAGATACGCAGTATTTT	CASSSTGGRADTQYF
once	TRBV4-1	TRBJ1-4	.	TGCGCCAGCAGCCAAGGAATGTCGGACCTGGGGGAAAAACTGTTTTTT	CASSQGMSDLGEKLFF
.	TRBV29-1	TRBJ1-1	.	TGCAGCGTTGAAGGGGTCTCTGAAGCTTTCTTT	CSVEGVSEAFF
.	TRBV12-3/TRBV12-4	TRBJ2-2	.	TGTGCCAGCAGTTTAGGGTTGTCCGGGGAGCTGTTTTTT	CASSLGLSGELFF
.	TRBV18	TRBJ2-2	.	TGTGCCAGCTCACCGGCTCAGTCGAACACCGGGGAGCTGTTTTTT	CASSPAQSNTGELFF
.	TRBV30	TRBJ1-2	TRBD1	TGTGCCTGGAGTGCAGGGGGCGGCTACACCTTC	CAWSAGGGYTF
.	TRBV6-2/TRBV6-3	TRBJ2-3	TRBD1	TGTGCCAGCAGCTGGGACAGGGGCGGCCCAGATACGCAGTATTTT	CASSWDRGGPDTQYF
once	TRBV7-2	TRBJ1-1	.	TGTGCCAGCAGCAAGCAGGGCGGGCAGGGCACTGAAGCTTTCTTT	CASSKQGGQGTEAFF
few	TRBV28	TRBJ1-6	.	TGTGCCAGCAGTCGACCGACAGGCCTATTGAATTCACCCCTCCACTTT	CASSRPTGLLNSPLHF
.	TRBV9	TRBJ1-6	TRBD1	TGTGCCAGCAGCGTAGGAGGACAGGGGGCCGGTTCACCCCTCCACTTT	CASSVGGQGAGSPLHF
.	TRBV5-1	TRBJ1-2	.	TGCGCCAGCAGCCCCGGTATGGTGGCAGGGGACTATGGCTACACCTTC	CASSPGMVAGDYGYTF
.	TRBV19	TRBJ1-2	.	TGTGCCAGTAGTATTTCAGGGGCGCTAGGCTACACCTTC	CASSISGALGYTF
.	TRBV7-2	TRBJ2-2	TRBD1	TGTGCCAGCAGTCGAGGGGGCAGGGTGAACACCGGGGAGCTGTTTTTT	CASSRGGRVNTGELFF
.	TRBV5-1	TRBJ2-3	.	TGCGCCAGCAGCTTGGAGGGCCGGGTCACAGATACGCAGTATTTT	CASSLEGRVTDTQYF
.	TRBV11-2	TRBJ2-6	.	TGTGCCAGCAGCTTAACAGGGCCCGTCTCTGGGGCCAACGTCCTGACTTTC	CASSLTGPVSGANVLTF
.	TRBV19	TRBJ1-2	TRBD1	TGTGCCAGTAGTACAGGGGGCACGAGCTACACCTTC	CASSTGGTSYTF
once	TRBV19	TRBJ1-4	TRBD1	TGTGCCAGTGGGTTCACAGGGGCAACTAATGAAAAACTGTTTTTT	CASGFTGATNEKLFF
.	TRBV27	TRBJ1-2	.	TGTGCCAGCAGTCGGACGGGGAACTATGGCTACACCTTC	CASSRTGNYGYTF
.	TRBV9	TRBJ2-3	.	TGTGCCAGCAGCGTATTAGGCGGGGGCACAGATACGCAGTATTTT	CASSVLGGGTDTQYF
.	TRBV11-2	TRBJ2-7	.	TGTGCCAGCAGCCCCTCTTTCGGAGAACTTACCTACGAGCAGTACTTC	CASSPSFGELTYEQYF
.	TRBV4-1	TRBJ2-2	TRBD1	TGCGCCAGCAGCCACCCCCGGAGGGACAGGGCTAACACCGGGGAGCTGTTTTTT	CASSHPRRDRANTGELFF
.	TRBV15	TRBJ2-6	.	TGTGCCACCAGCAGAGAGGGGGCCAGGGCTGGGGCCAACGTCCTGACTTTC	CATSREGARAGANVLTF
.	TRBV28	TRBJ1-2	TRBD1	TGTGCCAGCAGTTGGGGACAGTCGTATGGCTACACCTTC	CASSWGQSYGYTF
few	TRBV4-1	TRBJ2-7	.	TGCGCCAGGGTCTACTCCGACCGAAACGAGCAGTACTTC	CARVYSDRNEQYF